Following are 32 T cell receptor beta chains from one sample sequenced in a study of beta chain features in type 1 diabetes. Study conclusions and caveats: In all four CD4+ subsets, TCRB CDR3 length was significantly, moderately reduced in type 1 diabetes.

Their specific antigens are unknown. The sequenced template was cDNA made from the entire isolated RNA. Clones were sequenced by immunoSEQ multiplex PCR, and TCRdb holds only the in-frame ones, with some missing. The sample has a few hundred thousand clones; 24% are singletons. Sequencing input: naive CD4+ T cells from blood. The receptors were gathered from a woman younger than 45 with type 1 diabetes.

The sample holds a few counts of this clone. The chain joins TRBV28 to TRBJ2-3, with D unclear. Looked up from germline, CDR1 is MDHEN and CDR2 is SYDVKM. V shed 5 bases and J shed 6 bases, with 12 bases lying between them. This CDR3 region has 13 residues. CDR3 bases: TGTGCCAGCAGTCGACCGGTCGGGGATACGCAGTATTTT. Residues: CASSRPVGDTQYF.

The chain combines TRBV7-8 with TRBJ2-7; 11 nucleotides line up with TRBD2. Germline CDR1 is SGHVS and CDR2 is FQNEAQ. CDR3 length: 16 residues. V dropped 4 bases and J dropped 0; count of bases not matched to a gene: 5. CDR3 sequence reads: CASSSGTSGISYEQYF. CDR3 nucleotides: TGTGCCAGCAGCTCGGGGACTAGCGGAATCTCCTACGAGCAGTACTTC.

The gene calls are TRBV30 and TRBJ2-4; TRBD2 aligns across 7 bases. Germline loops: CDR1 GTSNPN, CDR2 SVGIG (reference sequence). The CDR3 spans 13 residues. The ends lost 3 bases at V and 1 base at J; junction bases unmatched: 0. The CDR3 protein is CAWRGGAKNIQYF. The CDR3, as DNA: TGTGCCTGGAGGGGGGGGGCCAAAAACATTCAGTACTTC.

This clone has only a few counts. V and J are TRBV30 and TRBJ2-7; 7 bases line up with TRBD1. The CDR3 has 13 residues. Germline values: CDR1 GTSNPN, CDR2 SVGIG (reference sequence). Germline trimming cut 1 base from V and 3 bases from J; bases unmatched to any gene: 3. This chain's CDR3 is CAWSAGQIYEQYF. The DNA of the CDR3 is TGTGCCTGGAGTGCGGGACAGATCTACGAGCAGTACTTC. The full variable domain, its missing parts supplied by reference TRBV30 and TRBJ2-7, is SQTIHQWPATLVQPVGSPLSLECTVEGTSNPNLYWYRQAAGRGLQLLFYSVGIGQISSEVPQNLSASRPQDRQFILSSKKLLLSDSGFYLCAWSAGQIYEQYFGPGTRLTVT.

This clone was seen more than once but under ten times. Other DNA sequences of this sample code for an identical CDR3. V is TRBV7-9 and J is TRBJ1-1, with D maybe TRBD1 (6 bases). Germline CDR1 SEHNR, CDR2 FQNEAQ (reference sequence). Between the trimmed V and J ends, which lost 3 bases and 1 base, there was a span of 6 bases. This CDR3 is built from 13 residues. CDR3 loop: CASSLTGNTEAFF. CDR3 coding DNA: TGTGCCAGCAGCTTGACAGGGAACACTGAAGCTTTCTTT.

The genes are TRBV7-2 and TRBJ2-5, with 7 bases that match TRBD1. V dropped 4 bases and J dropped 2; count of bases not matched to a gene: 13. This CDR3 spans 17 amino acids. Germline CDR1 reads SGHTA; CDR2 reads FQGNSA. This CDR3 is CASSSFEGAGGQETQYF. The CDR3 DNA follows: TGTGCCAGCAGCTCCTTTGAGGGGGCCGGCGGGCAAGAGACCCAGTACTTC.

Only a few counts were recorded for this clone. The rearrangement links TRBV5-1 to TRBJ2-3; 11 bases align to TRBD2. J lost 5 bases, V lost 4 bases, and 6 bases had no gene match. Germline CDR1 is SGHRS and CDR2 is YFSETQ. The CDR3 extends over 15 amino acids. The CDR3: CASSGTSGSQDTQYF. The CDR3 DNA reads TGCGCCAGCAGCGGAACTAGCGGGAGTCAAGATACGCAGTATTTT.

The CDR3 sequence: CASSLDSRAGANVLTF. The CDR3 nucleotides read TGTGCCAGCAGCTTAGATTCCAGGGCTGGGGCCAACGTCCTGACTTTC. This sequence joins TRBV11-3 and TRBJ2-6; D might be TRBD1 (5 bases). V was shortened by 0 bases and J by 2 bases, with 8 bases between the two germline ends. The germline V gene has CDR1 SGHNT and CDR2 YENEEA. The CDR3 length is 16 residues.

The chain joins TRBV2 to TRBJ2-2; TRBD1 matches 10 bases. V was pared by 8 bases and J by 2 bases, with 5 bases of the junction left unmatched. The CDR3 sequence is 15 residues long. Germline-derived CDR1 and CDR2 are SNHLY and FYNNEI. The CDR3 spells CASGRQGANTGELFF. In DNA, the CDR3 is TGTGCCAGCGGTAGACAGGGGGCTAACACCGGGGAGCTGTTTTTT. The variable domain in full, completed from reference TRBV2 and TRBJ2-2, reads EPEVTQTPSHQVTQMGQEVILRCVPISNHLYFYWYRQILGQKVEFLVSFYNNEISEKSEIFDDQFSVERPDGSNFTLKIRSTKLEDSAMYFCASGRQGANTGELFFGEGSRLTVL.

The chain is built from TRBV10-3 and TRBJ2-7; 14 positions agree with TRBD2. The CDR3 runs to 17 residues. V trimming: 7 bases; J trimming: 3 bases; junction bases outside the gene matches: 11. Germline V lookup: CDR1 ENHRY, CDR2 SYGVKD. CDR3 sequence (DNA): TGTGCCATCACGGGACCAGGCGGGACTAGCGGGAGCTACGAGCAGTACTTC. Translating it yields CAITGPGGTSGSYEQYF.

The J gene is TRBJ2-7, the V gene TRBV4-1; tentatively, D is TRBD2 (6 bases). This CDR3 has 16 amino acids. Germline CDR1 MGHRA, CDR2 YSYEKL. V lost 1 base and J 0 bases, leaving 13 bases between the germline ends. The CDR3: CASSQGGTPSSYEQYF. In DNA form, the CDR3 reads TGCGCCAGCAGCCAAGGCGGGACTCCAAGCTCCTACGAGCAGTACTTC.

The chain carries TRBV30 and TRBJ2-1, with TRBD1 identical over 9 bases. Germline CDR1 GTSNPN, CDR2 SVGIG (reference sequence). With 3 bases clipped from V and 4 bases from J, the junction kept 16 bases outside the gene matches. This CDR3 comprises 18 residues. CDR3 in amino acids: CAWSVTGGSGGVYNEQFF. The DNA of the CDR3 is TGTGCCTGGAGCGTGACAGGGGGGTCAGGGGGCGTTTACAATGAGCAGTTCTTC.

For the CDR3, the DNA is TGTGCCAGCAGCCAAGTTCAGGGGAGAAACATTCAGTACTTC. This codes for CASSQVQGRNIQYF. V is TRBV4-2 and J is TRBJ2-4; a possible D gene is TRBD1 (6 bases). CDR3 size: 14 residues. CDR1 and CDR2 (germline): LGHNA, YNFKEQ. The ends were cut back, 1 base at V and 6 bases at J, with 10 bases in the middle.

This clone was detected only a few times. The rearrangement uses TRBV29-1 and TRBJ2-2; 8 bases agree with TRBD1. The CDR3 is made up of 13 amino acids. Germline V gene sequence: CDR1 SQVTM, CDR2 ANQGSEA. With V trimmed by 5 bases and J by 5 bases, 4 bases remained unmatched. The CDR3 protein is CSVRTGWTGELFF. CDR3 nucleotide sequence: TGCAGCGTTCGGACAGGGTGGACCGGGGAGCTGTTTTTT.

The chain employs TRBV19 and TRBJ2-7; 8 bases are shared with TRBD2. The length of the CDR3 is 16 residues. Germline V CDR1 and CDR2: LNHDA, SQIVND (reference sequence). V gave up 1 base and J gave up 2 bases; unmatched junction bases: 7. The CDR3 DNA is TGTGCCAGTAGTATAGCCGGAACTAGCGGTACCTACGAGCAGTACTTC. Protein product: CASSIAGTSGTYEQYF.

This chain joins TRBV25-1 and TRBJ1-5, with D perhaps TRBD1 (5 bases). Germline CDR1 and CDR2: MGHDK and SYGVNS. The CDR3 totals 15 residues. Trimming removed 3 bases at V and 5 bases at J, with 14 bases between. CDR3 protein: CASSDPGQGDQPQHF. DNA for the CDR3: TGTGCCAGCAGTGATCCCGGACAAGGCGATCAGCCCCAGCATTTT.

This chain connects TRBV5-4 to TRBJ2-1, with TRBD2 identical over 10 bases. V shed 3 bases and J 7 bases; nucleotides not matched to a gene: 10. The CDR3 is 16 amino acids. Germline V gene sequence: CDR1 SGHNT, CDR2 YYREEE (reference sequence). CDR3 nucleotide sequence: TGTGCCAGCAGCTGGGACCCTAGCGGGAGAGGAAATGAGCAGTTCTTC. Translation gives CASSWDPSGRGNEQFF.

Only a few counts were recorded for this clone. The rearrangement joins TRBV5-1 to TRBJ2-3; 9 bases match TRBD1. The germline V gene has CDR1 SGHRS and CDR2 YFSETQ. This CDR3 has 15 residues. Losses at the gene ends were 2 bases for V and 3 bases for J; bases not matched to a gene: 4. The chain's CDR3 is CASSFGTGTTDTQYF. CDR3 coding DNA: TGCGCCAGCAGCTTCGGGACAGGGACGACAGATACGCAGTATTTT.

This clone appeared a few times. The chain employs TRBV18 and TRBJ1-4; possibly TRBD1 for D (5 bases). Germline V gene lookup returns CDR1 KGHSH and CDR2 LQKENI. Trimming removed 3 bases from V and 4 bases from J, with 9 bases in between. CDR3 length equals 14 residues. CDR3 amino acids: CASSPPGDNEKLFF. The DNA of the CDR3 is TGTGCCAGCTCACCCCCGGGGGATAATGAAAAACTGTTTTTT. Complete variable domain (other parts from reference TRBV18 and TRBJ1-4): NAGVMQNPRHLVRRRGQEARLRCSPMKGHSHVYWYRQLPEEGLKFMVYLQKENIIDESGMPKERFSAEFPKEGPSILRIQQVVRGDSAAYFCASSPPGDNEKLFFGSGTQLSVL.

This clone was observed a handful of times. This chain joins TRBV29-1 and TRBJ2-5; maybe TRBD1 (6 bases). The V end was cut by 8 bases, the J end by 3 bases, with 10 bases between. The CDR3 consists of 11 residues. Germline-derived CDR1 and CDR2 are SQVTM and ANQGSEA. The CDR3 loop is CSLGAEETQYF. Written as DNA, the CDR3 is TGCAGCCTGGGGGCAGAAGAGACCCAGTACTTC.

V is TRBV6-1 and J is TRBJ2-1; 10 nucleotides match TRBD2. CDR1 and CDR2 (germline): MNHNS, SASEGT. The CDR3 totals 16 residues. Trimming cost V 2 bases and J 3 bases; bases outside gene matches: 4. CDR3 coding DNA: TGTGCCAGCAGTGAACAACTAGCGGGGAACTACAATGAGCAGTTCTTC. This translates into CASSEQLAGNYNEQFF.

The table lists this clone with a few counts. The chain combines TRBV4-1 with TRBJ1-1; D is perhaps TRBD1 (5 bases). The germline V gene encodes CDR1 MGHRA and CDR2 YSYEKL. CDR3 length equals 17 residues. Deletions cut 4 bases from V and 3 bases from J, with 21 bases between. The CDR3 here is CASSLTGRVLGDTEAFF. The CDR3 DNA reads TGCGCCAGCAGCCTGACGGGCAGGGTCCTTGGGGACACTGAAGCTTTCTTT.

This clone was counted a few times. This sequence joins TRBV9 and TRBJ1-1; 7 bases match TRBD1. The CDR3 contains 16 residues. V lost 4 bases and J lost 4; bases outside the gene matches: 13. Germline values: CDR1 SGDLS, CDR2 YYNGEE. The CDR3 coding sequence is TGTGCCAGCAGCATCCGACCGAAGGGGGCAATCACTGAAGCTTTCTTT. Protein product: CASSIRPKGAITEAFF. Variable domain in full (rest from reference TRBV9 and TRBJ1-1): DSGVTQTPKHLITATGQRVTLRCSPRSGDLSVYWYQQSLDQGLQFLIQYYNGEERAKGNILERFSAQQFPDLHSELNLSSLELGDSALYFCASSIRPKGAITEAFFGQGTRLTVV.

V is TRBV28 and J is TRBJ2-7; 8 nucleotides align to TRBD1. This CDR3 spans 13 amino acids. Trimming at V came to 3 bases and at J to 9 bases, leaving 7 bases not matched to a gene. Looked up from germline, CDR1 is MDHEN and CDR2 is SYDVKM. The CDR3 here is CASSLTGVSGQYF. Here the CDR3 DNA reads TGTGCCAGCAGTTTGACAGGGGTGTCTGGGCAGTACTTC.

The J gene is TRBJ2-7, the V gene TRBV30, with a tentative D call TRBD1 (6 bases). V shed 5 bases and J shed 2 bases, with 19 bases lying between them. The germline V gene encodes CDR1 GTSNPN and CDR2 SVGIG (reference sequence). The CDR3 loop spans 15 amino acids. CDR3 coding DNA: TGTGCCTGGCCCGATGAGACAGGCCGGGCCTACGAGCAGTACTTC. Residues: CAWPDETGRAYEQYF. Using reference TRBV30 and TRBJ2-7 for the parts outside the CDR3, the full variable domain is SQTIHQWPATLVQPVGSPLSLECTVEGTSNPNLYWYRQAAGRGLQLLFYSVGIGQISSEVPQNLSASRPQDRQFILSSKKLLLSDSGFYLCAWPDETGRAYEQYFGPGTRLTVT.

This sequence joins TRBV30 and TRBJ2-3; D possibly corresponds to TRBD1 (6 bases). V was clipped by 3 bases and J by 3 bases, with 10 bases between them. CDR1 GTSNPN and CDR2 SVGIG come from the germline V gene (reference sequence). The CDR3 runs to 13 residues. CDR3 amino acids: CAWRIQGTDTQYF. CDR3 DNA sequence: TGTGCCTGGAGGATACAGGGAACAGATACGCAGTATTTT.

The chain employs TRBV4-1 and TRBJ2-7, with TRBD2 matching over 9 bases. Germline values: CDR1 MGHRA, CDR2 YSYEKL. This CDR3 spans 16 amino acids. Trimming cost V 1 base and J 4 bases; bases outside gene matches: 8. CDR3 amino acids: CASSQVSTSGRYEQYF. CDR3 DNA sequence: TGCGCCAGCAGCCAAGTGTCAACTAGCGGGCGATACGAGCAGTACTTC.

In its sample, this clone was seen a few times. The chain recombines TRBV27 with TRBJ1-2; D may be TRBD1 (5 bases). Between the trimmed V and J ends, which lost 5 bases and 7 bases, there was a span of 14 bases. CDR3 length: 13 amino acids. The germline CDR1 and CDR2 sequences are MNHEY and SMNVEV (reference sequence). CDR3 DNA: TGTGCCAGCAGTCCACGGACGGGGGGTGGCTACACCTTC. Residues: CASSPRTGGGYTF.

This rearrangement joins TRBV19 to TRBJ1-2, with unresolved D. From germline, CDR1 is LNHDA and CDR2 SQIVND (reference sequence). CDR3 length: 15 amino acids. V lost 3 bases and J 6 bases, leaving 17 bases between the germline ends. CDR3 in amino acids: CASSIERGGRDGYTF. DNA for the CDR3: TGTGCCAGTAGTATTGAGCGGGGAGGACGGGATGGCTACACCTTC.

V and J are TRBV14 and TRBJ2-3, with a tentative D call TRBD2 (5 bases). Germline CDR1 SGHDN, CDR2 FVKESK. The CDR3 loop spans 16 amino acids. Trimming pared 0 bases from V and 2 bases from J, leaving 12 bases between. In nucleotides, the CDR3 is TGTGCCAGCAGCCAAGATTTAGCGAGCAACACAGATACGCAGTATTTT. Protein product: CASSQDLASNTDTQYF.

Here the CDR3 reads CSVRTSGNEQFF. CDR3 coding DNA: TGCAGCGTTCGGACTAGCGGCAATGAGCAGTTCTTC. The gene calls are TRBV29-1 and TRBJ2-1; 10 bases are shared with TRBD2. This CDR3 has 12 residues. Trimming cost V 5 bases and J 6 bases; bases outside gene matches: 1. Germline loops: CDR1 SQVTM, CDR2 ANQGSEA.

This clone appeared a single time. The V call is TRBV5-1, the J call TRBJ2-1, with TRBD2 matching over 13 bases. This CDR3 has 15 amino acids. Germline-derived CDR1 and CDR2 are SGHRS and YFSETQ. V trimming: 0 bases; J trimming: 8 bases; junction bases outside the gene matches: 2. CDR3: CASSLALAGGDEQFF. The DNA of the CDR3 is TGCGCCAGCAGCTTGGCACTAGCGGGAGGGGATGAGCAGTTCTTC.